What follows describes a single T cell receptor beta chain. Antigen unknown. Time point defined: patch test 1, 2 weeks after DPC sensitization. Treatment denoted: therapeutic diphenylcyclopropenone sensitization with weekly scalp DPC. The data stem from a study of human T cells and chemical hapten exposure. Study overall: Sensitization involved placing 2% DPC onto an approximately 2 cm by approximately 2 cm region of upper inner arm skin. Application of 0.01% DPC to the upper back was done by patch test, with a reading at 6 days. Regarding the study as a whole: Among expanded TCRs, significantly more large CDR3 similarity clusters formed than among controls.

TCRdb reprocessed the RACE reads via MiXCR and lists one record per CDR3 protein. The sample consists of about 360,000 distinct CDR3 sequences, under 8% of them appearing once. The source is a woman between 18 and 30 years old with alopecia areata. Some clones in this sample may be carry-over from other donors' samples. The starting material was whole blood, obtained in connection with sensitization to the hapten diphenylcyclopropenone (DPC).

CDR3 residues: CASIGRGPTYNEQFF. In DNA, the CDR3 is TGTGCCAGTATAGGACGGGGGCCTACGTACAATGAGCAGTTCTTC. V usage is TRBV19 and J usage is TRBJ2-1; D may correspond to TRBD1 or TRBD2 (6 bases each). The CDR3 consists of 15 residues. V lost 7 bases to trimming and J lost 4 bases, with 17 bases between them. Germline CDR1 and CDR2: LNHDA and SQIVND (reference sequence).